This T cell receptor beta chain is from a study of cytomegalovirus exposure and HLA in healthy donors. Study-level findings and limits: An analysis done earlier found most TCR beta V segments productive about 87% or about 30% of the time.

13 Jbeta primers and 60 Vbeta primers were used for the PCR. TCRdb's copy holds only in-frame clones and misses some; the assay was immunoSEQ multiplex PCR. The sample records 200,000 to 250,000 clones, over 75% being singletons. Comments on this clone: The antigen remains unidentified.

CDR1 and CDR2 (germline): MGHRA, YSYEKL. The CDR3 contains 15 residues. V gave up 4 bases and J gave up 2 bases; unmatched junction bases: 3. The material sequenced was PBMCs. The chain carries TRBV4-1 and TRBJ2-1; 9 bases fit TRBD2. The clonotype was recovered from a girl aged 2-15 years in good health and CMV-seronegative. The CDR3 bases are TGCGCCAGCAGCCTGACTAGCGGACCCTACAATGAGCAGTTCTTC. Its translation is CASSLTSGPYNEQFF.